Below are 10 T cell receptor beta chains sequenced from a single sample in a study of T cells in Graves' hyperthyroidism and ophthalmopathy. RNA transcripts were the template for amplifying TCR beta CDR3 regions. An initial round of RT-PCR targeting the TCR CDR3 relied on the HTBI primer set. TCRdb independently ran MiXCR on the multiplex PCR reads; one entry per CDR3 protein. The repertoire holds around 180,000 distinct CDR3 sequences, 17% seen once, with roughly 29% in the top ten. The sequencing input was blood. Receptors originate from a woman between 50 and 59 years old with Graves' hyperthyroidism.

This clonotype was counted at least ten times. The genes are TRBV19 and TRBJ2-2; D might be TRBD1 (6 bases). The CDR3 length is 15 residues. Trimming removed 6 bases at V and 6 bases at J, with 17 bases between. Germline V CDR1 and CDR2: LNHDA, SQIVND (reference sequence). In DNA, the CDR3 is TGTGCCAGTAGGCTGGGGCAGGGGTTTGCCGGGGAGCTGTTTTTT. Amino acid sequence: CASRLGQGFAGELFF. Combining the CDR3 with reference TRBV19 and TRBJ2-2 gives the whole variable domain DGGITQSPKYLFRKEGQNVTLSCEQNLNHDAMYWYRQDPGQGLRLIYYSQIVNDFQKGDIAEGYSVSREKKESFPLTVTSAQKNPTAFYLCASRLGQGFAGELFFGEGSRLTVL.

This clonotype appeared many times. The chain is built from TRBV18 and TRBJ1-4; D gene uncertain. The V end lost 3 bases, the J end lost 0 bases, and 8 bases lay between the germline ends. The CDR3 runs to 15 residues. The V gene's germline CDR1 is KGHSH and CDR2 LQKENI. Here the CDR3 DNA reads TGTGCCAGCTCACCGGCACTTCCAACTAATGAAAAACTGTTTTTT. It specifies CASSPALPTNEKLFF.

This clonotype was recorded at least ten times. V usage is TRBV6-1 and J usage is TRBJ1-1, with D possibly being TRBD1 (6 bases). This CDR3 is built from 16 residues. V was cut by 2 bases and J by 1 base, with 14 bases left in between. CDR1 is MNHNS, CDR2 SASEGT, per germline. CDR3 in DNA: TGTGCCAGCAGTGAAATGCCGGGGGCGGAGAACACTGAAGCTTTCTTT. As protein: CASSEMPGAENTEAFF.

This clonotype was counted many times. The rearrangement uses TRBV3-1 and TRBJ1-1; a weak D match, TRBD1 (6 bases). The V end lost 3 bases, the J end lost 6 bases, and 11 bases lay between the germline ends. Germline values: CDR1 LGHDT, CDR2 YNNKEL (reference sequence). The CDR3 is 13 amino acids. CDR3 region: CASSHRGGAEAFF. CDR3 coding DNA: TGTGCCAGCAGCCACAGGGGAGGCGCTGAAGCTTTCTTT.

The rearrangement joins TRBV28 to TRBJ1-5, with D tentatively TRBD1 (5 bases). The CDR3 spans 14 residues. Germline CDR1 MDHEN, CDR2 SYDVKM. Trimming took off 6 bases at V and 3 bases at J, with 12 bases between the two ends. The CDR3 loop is CASRTGTHNQPQHF. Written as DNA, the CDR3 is TGTGCCAGCAGGACCGGGACCCACAATCAGCCCCAGCATTTT.

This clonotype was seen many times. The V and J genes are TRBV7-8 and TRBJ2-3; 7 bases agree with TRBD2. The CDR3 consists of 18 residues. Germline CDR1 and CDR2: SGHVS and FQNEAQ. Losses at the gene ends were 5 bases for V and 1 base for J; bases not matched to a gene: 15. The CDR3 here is CASSTGGFSFAGTDTQYF. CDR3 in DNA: TGTGCCAGCAGCACGGGGGGATTTTCCTTCGCTGGCACAGATACGCAGTATTTT. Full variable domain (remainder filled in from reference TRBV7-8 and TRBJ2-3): GAGVSQSPRYKVAKRGQDVALRCDPISGHVSLFWYQQALGQGPEFLTYFQNEAQLDKSGLPSDRFFAERPEGSVSTLKIQRTQQEDSAVYLCASSTGGFSFAGTDTQYFGPGTRLTVL.

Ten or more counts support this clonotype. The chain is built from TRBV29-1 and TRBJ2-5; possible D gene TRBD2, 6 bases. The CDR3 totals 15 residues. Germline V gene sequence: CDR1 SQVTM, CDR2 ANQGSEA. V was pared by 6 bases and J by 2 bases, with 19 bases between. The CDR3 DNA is TGCAGCGTGGGGGGAAGGCTGACCCCTCAAGAGACCCAGTACTTC. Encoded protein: CSVGGRLTPQETQYF.

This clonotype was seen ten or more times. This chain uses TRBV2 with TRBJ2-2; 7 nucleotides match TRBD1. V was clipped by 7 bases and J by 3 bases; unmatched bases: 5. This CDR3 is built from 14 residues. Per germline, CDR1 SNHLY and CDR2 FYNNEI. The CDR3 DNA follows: TGTGCCAGCATGGCCAGGGGGTACACCGGGGAGCTGTTTTTT. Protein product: CASMARGYTGELFF. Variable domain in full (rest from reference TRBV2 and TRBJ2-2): EPEVTQTPSHQVTQMGQEVILRCVPISNHLYFYWYRQILGQKVEFLVSFYNNEISEKSEIFDDQFSVERPDGSNFTLKIRSTKLEDSAMYFCASMARGYTGELFFGEGSRLTVL.

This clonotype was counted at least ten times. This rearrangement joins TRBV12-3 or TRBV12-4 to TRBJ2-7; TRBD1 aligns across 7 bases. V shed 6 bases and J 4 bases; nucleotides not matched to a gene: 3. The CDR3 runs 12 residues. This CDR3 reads CASSVTGYEQYF. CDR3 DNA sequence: TGTGCCAGCAGCGTGACAGGGTACGAGCAGTACTTC.

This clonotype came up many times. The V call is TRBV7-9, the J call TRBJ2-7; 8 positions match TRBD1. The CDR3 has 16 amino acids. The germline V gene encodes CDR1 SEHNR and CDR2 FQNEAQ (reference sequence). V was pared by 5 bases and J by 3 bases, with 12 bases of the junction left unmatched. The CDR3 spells CASSTVAGGYIYEQYF. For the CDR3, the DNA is TGTGCCAGCAGCACCGTAGCAGGGGGCTATATCTACGAGCAGTACTTC.